Listed here are 26 T cell receptor beta chains from one sample, sequenced in a study of blood T cells in healthy people across ages. The use of a sample-barcoded 5' primer and a J-beta primer mix characterized a second PCR of roughly 6 to 11 cycles. MiXCR, run by TCRdb on the 5' RACE reads, gives a single entry per CDR3 protein. Of approximately 730,000 distinct CDR3 sequences in the sample, more than 40% were seen once. Specimen: blood. The receptors shown here come from a woman aged 55-69 years in good health.

In its sample, this clonotype was seen a few times. V gene TRBV12-3 or TRBV12-4 combines with J gene TRBJ2-3; D not resolved. The ends were cut back, 5 bases at V and 4 bases at J, with 10 bases in the middle. CDR3 length equals 13 residues. In nucleotides, the CDR3 is TGTGCCAGCAGTAGAGTGCCCCCAGATACGCAGTATTTT. Amino acid sequence: CASSRVPPDTQYF.

The V call is TRBV7-6, the J call TRBJ2-1, with 15 bases lining up with TRBD2. With 4 bases clipped from V and 8 bases from J, the junction kept 9 bases outside the gene matches. The CDR3 length is 17 residues. Germline-derived CDR1 and CDR2 are SGHVS and FNYEAQ. CDR3 sequence (DNA): TGTGCCAGCAGCTGGAAGCCAGGACTAGCGGGAGGGGATGAGCAGTTCTTC. This sequence encodes CASSWKPGLAGGDEQFF.

This chain connects TRBV2 to TRBJ2-7; D gene ambiguous. This CDR3 spans 11 amino acids. The V and J ends lost 7 bases and 4 bases respectively, with 8 bases between them. Looked up from germline, CDR1 is SNHLY and CDR2 is FYNNEI. CDR3 DNA sequence: TGTGCCAGCACGGACGGTTACGAGCAGTACTTC. Its protein product is CASTDGYEQYF.

The CDR3 region is CASSPGTTADTQYF. CDR3 nucleotide sequence: TGCGCCAGCAGCCCTGGGACTACTGCAGATACGCAGTATTTT. This chain connects TRBV4-3 to TRBJ2-3; TRBD2 matches at 7 bases. Germline CDR1 and CDR2: LGHNA and YSLEER. The CDR3 sequence is 14 residues long. V lost 4 bases to trimming and J lost 4 bases; unmatched junction nucleotides: 5.

This chain links TRBV4-3 with TRBJ2-5; D unclear. CDR1 LGHNA and CDR2 YSLEER come from the germline V gene. V was clipped by 0 bases and J by 2 bases, with 10 bases between them. The CDR3 is 15 residues long. This CDR3 reads CASSQDRAPQETQYF. Here the CDR3 DNA reads TGCGCCAGCAGCCAAGATCGGGCCCCACAAGAGACCCAGTACTTC.

The CDR3 spells CSAREGLAGALYQETQYF. The CDR3 nucleotides are TGCAGTGCTAGAGAGGGACTAGCGGGGGCCTTGTACCAAGAGACCCAGTACTTC. This chain links TRBV20-1 with TRBJ2-5; 14 bases fit TRBD2. Germline CDR1 reads DFQATT; CDR2 reads SNEGSKA (reference sequence). This CDR3 is 18 amino acids long. Trimming cost V 0 bases and J 0 bases; bases outside gene matches: 6.

The CDR3: CASSLRPTYEQYF. The CDR3 bases are TGTGCCAGCAGTTTACGGCCTACCTACGAGCAGTACTTC. This chain joins TRBV12-3 or TRBV12-4 and TRBJ2-7; D uncertain. Between the trimmed V and J ends, which lost 2 bases and 2 bases, there was a span of 7 bases. The CDR3 is 13 amino acids.

With respect to this clonotype: One end of the junction does not line up with germline, which may come from a read error. The rearrangement links TRBV5-1 to TRBJ2-1; 8 bases align to TRBD2. CDR3 length: 15 residues. CDR1 SGHRS and CDR2 YFSETQ come from the germline V gene. The CDR3 sequence is CANSLELAVSHEQFF. The CDR3 nucleotides read TGCGCCAACAGCTTGGAACTAGCGGTCTCGCATGAGCAGTTCTTC. Together with reference TRBV5-1 and TRBJ2-1, the CDR3 gives the full variable domain: KAGVTQTPRYLIKTRGQQVTLSCSPISGHRSVSWYQQTPGQGLQFLFEYFSETQRNKGNFPGRFSGRQFSNSRSEMNVSTLELGDSALYLCANSLELAVSHEQFFGPGTRLTVL.

This clonotype was seen a few times. The V gene is TRBV29-1, the J gene TRBJ1-2; D gene unclear. CDR1 and CDR2 (germline): SQVTM, ANQGSEA. The CDR3 runs to 12 residues. Deletions cut 3 bases from V and 2 bases from J, with 7 bases between. The CDR3 sequence is CSVDLGNYGYTF. Here the CDR3 DNA reads TGCAGCGTTGATTTGGGGAACTATGGCTACACCTTC. Together with reference TRBV29-1 and TRBJ1-2, the CDR3 gives the full variable domain: SAVISQKPSRDICQRGTSLTIQCQVDSQVTMMFWYRQQPGQSLTLIATANQGSEATYESGFVIDKFPISRPNLTFSTLTVSNMSPEDSSIYLCSVDLGNYGYTFGSGTRLTVV.

The chain recombines TRBV2 with TRBJ1-4; tentative D call: TRBD1 (6 bases). V lost 5 bases to trimming and J lost 4 bases, with 11 bases between them. CDR3 length: 14 residues. The germline V gene has CDR1 SNHLY and CDR2 FYNNEI. CDR3 sequence reads: CASSNTGINEKLFF. Written as DNA, the CDR3 is TGTGCCAGCAGTAATACAGGGATTAATGAAAAACTGTTTTTT.

This chain uses TRBV20-1 with TRBJ2-7; D gene unclear. The germline V and J ends were trimmed by 0 bases and 4 bases, with 7 bases remaining between them. CDR3 length: 12 amino acids. Germline CDR1 is DFQATT and CDR2 is SNEGSKA (reference sequence). The CDR3 region is CSARDPKYEQYF. The CDR3 coding sequence is TGCAGTGCTAGAGATCCCAAGTACGAGCAGTACTTC.

This clonotype was counted at least ten times. This chain joins TRBV7-8 and TRBJ2-1; D may be TRBD2 (6 bases). The germline CDR1 and CDR2 sequences are SGHVS and FQNEAQ. The CDR3 is 15 residues long. V lost 3 bases to trimming and J lost 0 bases, with 9 bases between them. The CDR3 nucleotides read TGTGCCAGCAGCTTGGGCGGGGTCTCCTACAATGAGCAGTTCTTC. Protein sequence: CASSLGGVSYNEQFF.

The chain carries TRBV7-2 and TRBJ2-5; D is unclear. Trimming removed 5 bases from V and 3 bases from J, with 10 bases in between. Germline CDR1 is SGHTA and CDR2 is FQGNSA. This CDR3 spans 13 amino acids. The DNA of the CDR3 is TGTGCCAGCAGCCTCAATCTGAAAGAGACCCAGTACTTC. Amino acid sequence: CASSLNLKETQYF.

The genes are TRBV24-1 and TRBJ2-3; TRBD2 matches at 7 bases. CDR3 size: 15 residues. Germline loops: CDR1 KGHDR, CDR2 SFDVKD. Unmatched junction bases numbered 7, after V lost 7 bases and J lost 1 base. The CDR3 DNA reads TGTGCCACCAGCAACGCGGGAGCCGGCACAGATACGCAGTATTTT. It specifies CATSNAGAGTDTQYF.

The CDR3 loop is CASSPAGPYEQYF. The CDR3 DNA is TGTGCCAGCAGCCCCGCGGGACCCTACGAGCAGTACTTC. The V gene is TRBV3-1, the J gene TRBJ2-7; D might be TRBD2 (6 bases). The CDR3 contains 13 residues. Germline CDR1 reads LGHDT; CDR2 reads YNNKEL (reference sequence). V gave up 4 bases and J gave up 2 bases, with 9 bases separating them.

The sample holds a few counts of this clonotype. The V call is TRBV6-1, the J call TRBJ2-5; 9 bases line up with TRBD2. CDR1 MNHNS and CDR2 SASEGT come from the germline V gene. The CDR3 spans 16 residues. J was trimmed by 5 bases and V by 4 bases; bases with no gene match: 11. CDR3 DNA sequence: TGTGCCAGCAGTGGAGTCGCTAGCGGGATTCAGGAGACCCAGTACTTC. Translating gives CASSGVASGIQETQYF.

To note about this clonotype: The junction shows a germline mismatch at one end, possibly a read error. This sequence joins TRBV12-3 or TRBV12-4 and TRBJ1-4, with 7 nucleotides matching TRBD1. CDR3 length: 16 residues. The DNA for the CDR3 is TGTGCCAGCAGTCCGGGACAGTTTAATCTTAATGAAAAACCGTTTTTT. This encodes CASSPGQFNLNEKPFF.

This clonotype has ten or more counts. V usage is TRBV20-1 and J usage is TRBJ2-1; D call uncertain. CDR1 and CDR2 (germline): DFQATT, SNEGSKA (reference sequence). The CDR3 length is 11 residues. Trimming removed 5 bases from V and 2 bases from J, with 4 bases in between. The CDR3 sequence: CSALPYNEQFF. The CDR3 nucleotides read TGCAGTGCTCTACCCTACAATGAGCAGTTCTTC.

As to this clonotype: One junction end does not reproduce the germline sequence, and a read error may be involved. J is TRBJ1-2 and V is TRBV7-2; a possible D gene is TRBD1 (6 bases). In germline, CDR1 is SGHTA, CDR2 FQGNSA. The length of the CDR3 is 11 residues. Written as DNA, the CDR3 is TGTGCCAGCAGCTTGACAGGAGGCTGCACCTTC. It encodes CASSLTGGCTF. Together with reference TRBV7-2 and TRBJ1-2, the CDR3 gives the full variable domain: GAGVSQSPSNKVTEKGKDVELRCDPISGHTALYWYRQSLGQGLEFLIYFQGNSAPDKSGLPSDRFSAERTGGSVSTLTIQRTQQEDSAVYLCASSLTGGCTFGSGTRLTVV.

This sequence joins TRBV20-1 and TRBJ2-5; 7 nucleotides line up with TRBD2. With V trimmed by 5 bases and J by 3 bases, 6 bases remained unmatched. The CDR3 extends over 13 amino acids. Germline values: CDR1 DFQATT, CDR2 SNEGSKA (reference sequence). The CDR3 sequence is CSAAGLTEETQYF. Here the CDR3 DNA reads TGCAGTGCTGCGGGACTAACCGAAGAGACCCAGTACTTC.

This clonotype turned up a few times. The CDR3 protein is CASTQGGEQYF. As DNA, the CDR3 is TGTGCCAGCACCCAGGGGGGGGAGCAGTACTTC. This chain uses TRBV12-3 or TRBV12-4 with TRBJ2-7; D is possibly TRBD1 or TRBD2 (7 bases each). The CDR3 covers 11 residues. Trimming shortened V by 7 bases and J by 7 bases, and 11 bases separated the two germline ends.

The rearrangement links TRBV6-1 to TRBJ2-5, with 10 bases aligning to TRBD2. The germline CDR1 and CDR2 sequences are MNHNS and SASEGT. Trimming took 7 bases from V and 2 from J; bases not matched to a gene: 7. There are 15 residues in the CDR3. The DNA for the CDR3 is TGTGCCAGCATTCAACGGACTAGCGGACAAGAGACCCAGTACTTC. Its protein is CASIQRTSGQETQYF.

This clonotype has just a few counts. At one end the junction does not follow the germline gene, possibly because of a read error. J is TRBJ2-5 and V is TRBV7-7; TRBD1 matches at 7 bases. The CDR3 extends over 15 amino acids. Germline CDR1 SSHAT, CDR2 FNYEAQ (reference sequence). The CDR3 DNA follows: TGTGCTAGCAGTTACCAAACAGGGGAATTGGAGACCCAGTACTTC. Translated, it gives CASSYQTGELETQYF.

There are a few counts of this clonotype. This rearrangement joins TRBV6-5 to TRBJ2-4, with TRBD1 identical over 11 bases. After removal of 0 bases from V and 5 bases from J, the junction contained 6 bases not matched to a gene. This CDR3 comprises 17 residues. Per germline, CDR1 MNHEY and CDR2 SVGAGI. CDR3 bases: TGTGCCAGCAGTTACTCTATCTGGGACAGGGGGGAAAACATTCAGTACTTC. It codes for CASSYSIWDRGENIQYF.

The table lists this clonotype with a few counts. V usage is TRBV5-1 and J usage is TRBJ2-3; D remains unclear. The CDR3 is 18 residues long. Looked up from germline, CDR1 is SGHRS and CDR2 is YFSETQ. V lost 4 bases and J lost 0, with 21 bases in between. CDR3 DNA: TGCGCCAGCAGCCCGTTGGGCGCGCAGAGCTCTAGCACAGATACGCAGTATTTT. Amino acid sequence: CASSPLGAQSSSTDTQYF.

The chain couples TRBV5-1 to TRBJ1-4; 8 positions match TRBD1. The trim removed 0 bases at V and 8 bases at J, leaving 6 bases unmatched. Per the germline V gene, CDR1 is SGHRS and CDR2 is YFSETQ. The CDR3 covers 15 residues. The DNA of the CDR3 is TGCGCCAGCAGCTTGGCAGACAGGGGTCGGGAAAAACTGTTTTTT. Protein sequence: CASSLADRGREKLFF.